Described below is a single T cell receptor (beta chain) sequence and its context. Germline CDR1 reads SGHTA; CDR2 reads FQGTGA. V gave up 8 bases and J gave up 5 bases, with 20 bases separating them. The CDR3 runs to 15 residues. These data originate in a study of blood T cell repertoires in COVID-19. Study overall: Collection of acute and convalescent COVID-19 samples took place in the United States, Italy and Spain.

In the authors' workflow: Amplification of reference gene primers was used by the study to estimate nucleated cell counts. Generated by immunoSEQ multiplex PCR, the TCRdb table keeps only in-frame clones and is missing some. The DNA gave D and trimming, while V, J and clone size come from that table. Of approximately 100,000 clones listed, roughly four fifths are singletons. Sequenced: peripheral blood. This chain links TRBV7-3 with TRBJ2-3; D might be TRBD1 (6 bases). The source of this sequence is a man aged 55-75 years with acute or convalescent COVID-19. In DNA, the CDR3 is TGTGCCAGCGCTACCTCCGGGACATCCGGAGATACGCAGTATTTT. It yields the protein CASATSGTSGDTQYF.